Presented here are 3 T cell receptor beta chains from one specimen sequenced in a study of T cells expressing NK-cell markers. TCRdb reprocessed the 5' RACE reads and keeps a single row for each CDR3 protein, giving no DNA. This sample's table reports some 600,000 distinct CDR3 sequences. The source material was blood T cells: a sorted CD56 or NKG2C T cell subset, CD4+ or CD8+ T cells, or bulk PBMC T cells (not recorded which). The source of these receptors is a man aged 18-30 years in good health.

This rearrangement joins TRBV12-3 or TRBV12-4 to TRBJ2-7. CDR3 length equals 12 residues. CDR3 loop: CASSPNVGEQYF.

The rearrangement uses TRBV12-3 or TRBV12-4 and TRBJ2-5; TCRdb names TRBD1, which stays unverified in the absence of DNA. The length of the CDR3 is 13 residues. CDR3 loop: CASSEQEQETQYF.

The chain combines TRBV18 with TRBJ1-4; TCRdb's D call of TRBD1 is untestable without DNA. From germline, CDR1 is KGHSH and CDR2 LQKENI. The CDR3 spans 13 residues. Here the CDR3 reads CASSLGQVEKLFF.